This T cell receptor beta chain was observed in a study of blood T cell repertoires in COVID-19 (dated by TCRdb to between 2020 and 2021). General notes on the study: The collaborator samples originated in the United States, Italy and Spain and spanned the acute and convalescent phases of COVID-19. The prospective study material was composed of cDNA or gDNA derived from T cells, B-cell-depleted T cells, or PBMCs. Deeply sampled blood TCRbeta repertoires from subjects exposed to, actively infected with, or recovered from COVID-19 were included in the dataset. A freely available public database, intended as a resource for researchers studying the immune response to SARS-CoV-2, is where the repertoires were released. The samples were drawn from the first 160 participants of the ongoing ImmuneRACE study and from 1,254 subjects provided by 6 global collaborators. Nearly every sample came with metadata listing a de-identified subject ID, COVID-19 status, age in years and sex. Where available, HLA class I and class II types were taken from metadata supplied by the sample provider and were not determined by assay-based typing.

TCRbeta CDR3 regions were amplified from genomic DNA using the immunoSEQ Assay, a bias-controlled multiplex PCR. The source study handled its data this way. Nucleated cell counts per sample were estimated from amplification of reference gene primers within the assay. To quantify the absolute abundance of each unique TCRbeta CDR3 rearrangement, sequence reads were collapsed and filtered. For each sample, productive Simpson clonality was calculated as the square root of Simpson's diversity index across productive rearrangements. The table was pulled from immuneACCESS by TCRdb, which kept in-frame rearrangements only. Such tables lose some clones; where checked, under half of the loss comes from unresolved V genes, and the rest has no known cause. Clone size and V and J calls were adopted from that table, with D and trimming inferred from the DNA. The sample data list approximately 390,000 clones, and roughly 89% of these were observed just once. The ten largest clones take up roughly 9.4% of the sample.

Participants in the prospective study were enrolled through a virtual design, were aged roughly 18 to 100 years, and lived in under 25 United States geographic areas. To assign participants to cohorts, the prospective study relied on clinical history that participants themselves reported in a screening survey and a study questionnaire. Recovered participants in ImmuneRACE Cohort 3 were defined as having two consecutive negative NP/OP PCR tests, clearance from a healthcare professional, or resolution of symptoms. In the prospective study, whole blood, serum and a nasopharyngeal or oropharyngeal swab were collected from each participant by mobile phlebotomists. Prospective study participants could optionally give additional blood draws and questionnaires over an approximately 2-month period. Before DNA extraction, blood samples from the prospective study were shipped at room temperature or frozen.

The CDR3 numbers 11 residues from cysteine through phenylalanine. Of all the DNA, just the CDR3 is kept, 33 bases in frame from base 1. Sequences SNHLY (CDR1) and FYNNEI (CDR2) are obtained from the germline V gene. Trimming costs V 5 bases and J 14 bases, and their ends lie 12 bases apart. Notes on this clone: The antigen it binds to is not known. The input lacks base qualities; no much larger clone sits a single base away.

The paper as a whole reports these results and caveats: The amount of clinical and demographic metadata varied by source and participant and was provided uncurated.

The chain couples TRBV2 to TRBJ1-4; the D region possibly corresponds to TRBD1 (5 bases align). What was sequenced was PBMCs or T cells enriched from blood (not recorded which). The source of this sequence is a woman aged 45-65 years who had recovered from COVID-19. The CDR3 amino acid sequence is: CASSQGPRLFF. The nucleotides read TGTGCCAGCAGTCAGGGCCCTAGGCTGTTTTTT.